This T cell receptor (beta chain) emerged from a study of blood T cell repertoires in COVID-19. Study summary: The United States, Italy and Spain were the sources of the acute and convalescent COVID-19 samples. PBMCs, B-cell-depleted T cells, or T cells provided the cDNA or gDNA that made up the material.

As originally analysed: Reference gene primer amplification in the assay estimated nucleated cell counts. Only in-frame clones appear in the TCRdb table, and some are missing; sequencing was by immunoSEQ multiplex PCR. V, J and clone size reflect that table, while D and trimming were determined from the DNA. In the table there are some 64,000 clones, 55% to 75% of which are singletons. The length of the CDR3 is 14 residues. With 1 base clipped from V and 5 bases from J, the junction kept 2 bases outside the gene matches. CDR1 SEHNR and CDR2 FQNEAQ come from the germline V gene (reference sequence). This rearrangement joins TRBV7-9 to TRBJ1-5; 7 positions match TRBD1. The sample consisted of peripheral blood. This receptor was obtained from an older woman with COVID-19, enrolled during active disease. The CDR3: CASSLVQGDQPQHF. The CDR3 DNA is TGTGCCAGCAGCTTAGTCCAGGGGGATCAGCCCCAGCATTTT. The entire variable domain, with the rest obtained from reference TRBV7-9 and TRBJ1-5, is as follows: DTGVSQNPRHKITKRGQNVTFRCDPISEHNRLYWYRQTLGQGPEFLTYFQNEAQLEKSRLLSDRFSAERPKGSFSTLEIQRTEQGDSAMYLCASSLVQGDQPQHFGDGTRLSIL.